The entry below gives a single T cell receptor beta chain sequence along with its context. The antigen remains undetermined. Of the isolated RNA, all was reverse transcribed, and so the sequenced material was expressed TCRB transcripts. The method was immunoSEQ multiplex PCR; TCRdb's version includes in-frame clones alone and lacks a portion of them. The top ten hold under 0.045% of the sample, which has hundreds of thousands of clones, over 8.5% seen once. This sample is drawn from a study of beta chain features in type 1 diabetes. Points from the study as a whole: The naive, central memory and Treg TCRB repertoires showed an apparent similarity that was greater among patients than among healthy donors. Shortening that was moderate but significant affected the TCRB CDR3s of Type 1 diabetes patients in all four CD4+ subsets.

The CDR3 sequence is 13 residues long. CDR1 is SGHNT and CDR2 is YYREEE in the germline V gene (reference sequence). J gave up 6 bases and V 7 bases, and 4 bases lay outside the gene matches. The receptor was derived from a woman in her late teens or twenties in good health. Source material: naive CD4+ T cells from blood. V is TRBV5-4 and J is TRBJ2-1; 10 nucleotides align to TRBD1. CDR3 nucleotide sequence: TGTGCCAGCGGACAGGGGGACGGCAATGAGCAGTTCTTC. Translating gives CASGQGDGNEQFF. Combining the CDR3 with reference TRBV5-4 and TRBJ2-1 gives the whole variable domain ETGVTQSPTHLIKTRGQQVTLRCSSQSGHNTVSWYQQALGQGPQFIFQYYREEENGRGNFPPRFSGLQFPNYSSELNVNALELDDSALYLCASGQGDGNEQFFGPGTRLTVL.